This is a list of T cell receptor beta chains from one sample in a study of T cells in Graves' hyperthyroidism and ophthalmopathy. Each CDR3 protein is one row after TCRdb ran MiXCR on the multiplex PCR reads. The sample records 300,000 to 450,000 distinct CDR3 sequences, approximately 17% being singletons. Sequencing was done on a sample of blood. The receptors were sampled from a man between 18 and 29 years old with Graves' ophthalmopathy. Each CDR3 is given with its conserved first and last residue. Each record gives: CDR3 DNA, CDR3 protein, clone size, J gene, CDR3 length, V gene, D gene. D genes are given only for firm matches. Where a row states a size, it is once, few, many or the class of an expanded clone; other rows omit it.

CDR3nt: TGCGCCAGCAGCTTGGCTATCGGAACGCAGTATTTT; CDR3aa: CASSLAIGTQYF; abundance: many; j_gene: TRBJ2-3; len: 12; v_gene: TRBV5-1; d_gene: NA
CDR3nt: TGCGCCAGCAGCCAAGACCCGATCTACCGGCACACTGAAGCTTTCTTT; CDR3aa: CASSQDPIYRHTEAFF; abundance: many; j_gene: TRBJ1-1; len: 16; v_gene: TRBV4-1; d_gene: NA
CDR3nt: TGTGCCAGCAGAAGCCGTAAAGGGACAGGGAGAGGGGAGACCCAGTACTTC; CDR3aa: CASRSRKGTGRGETQYF; abundance: many; j_gene: TRBJ2-5; len: 17; v_gene: TRBV6-1; d_gene: TRBD1
CDR3nt: TGCAGTGCCGGATCGACGGCAACTAATGAAAAACTGTTTTTT; CDR3aa: CSAGSTATNEKLFF; abundance: few; j_gene: TRBJ1-4; len: 14; v_gene: TRBV20-1; d_gene: NA
CDR3nt: TGTGCCAGCAGTGAGTTGGACAGCAATCAGCCCCAGCATTTT; CDR3aa: CASSELDSNQPQHF; abundance: few; j_gene: TRBJ1-5; len: 14; v_gene: TRBV6-1; d_gene: NA
CDR3nt: TGCAGTGCTTCCGTGACACTGCCCACAGATACGCAGTATTTT; CDR3aa: CSASVTLPTDTQYF; abundance: NA; j_gene: TRBJ2-3; len: 14; v_gene: TRBV20-1; d_gene: NA
CDR3nt: TGTGCCAGCAGTAATACAGGGGGGGAGCAGTACTTC; CDR3aa: CASSNTGGEQYF; abundance: many; j_gene: TRBJ2-7; len: 12; v_gene: TRBV28; d_gene: TRBD1
CDR3nt: TGTGCCAGCAGTTGGGGGGGGACTATTGGCTACACCTTC; CDR3aa: CASSWGGTIGYTF; abundance: few; j_gene: TRBJ1-2; len: 13; v_gene: TRBV28; d_gene: NA
CDR3nt: TGCGCCAGCAGCTTGGGAGGGGGACGGCAAGAGACCCAGTACTTC; CDR3aa: CASSLGGGRQETQYF; abundance: few; j_gene: TRBJ2-5; len: 15; v_gene: TRBV5-1; d_gene: NA
CDR3nt: TGTGCCATCAGTGAGTCACCGGGACCCACTGAAGCTTTCTTT; CDR3aa: CAISESPGPTEAFF; abundance: NA; j_gene: TRBJ1-1; len: 14; v_gene: TRBV10-3; d_gene: NA
CDR3nt: TGTGCCAGCGGAATAGCGGGGGAGTACAATGAGCAGTTCTTC; CDR3aa: CASGIAGEYNEQFF; abundance: many; j_gene: TRBJ2-1; len: 14; v_gene: TRBV12-3/TRBV12-4; d_gene: TRBD2
CDR3nt: TGCGCCAGCAGCCAAACAGGAGCTTCCTACGAGCAGTACTTC; CDR3aa: CASSQTGASYEQYF; abundance: NA; j_gene: TRBJ2-7; len: 14; v_gene: TRBV4-1; d_gene: NA
CDR3nt: TGCAGTGCTAGAGCCTATCGTGGCGAGTCTAATGAAAAACTGTTTTTT; CDR3aa: CSARAYRGESNEKLFF; abundance: many; j_gene: TRBJ1-4; len: 16; v_gene: TRBV20-1; d_gene: NA
CDR3nt: TGTGCCAGCAGAGAGCTCCTTAGCTCCTACAATGAGCAGTTCTTC; CDR3aa: CASRELLSSYNEQFF; abundance: many; j_gene: TRBJ2-1; len: 15; v_gene: TRBV6-1; d_gene: NA
CDR3nt: TGCAGTGCTAGAGTTCCTAGCGGGCGCACAGATACGCAGTATTTT; CDR3aa: CSARVPSGRTDTQYF; abundance: many; j_gene: TRBJ2-3; len: 15; v_gene: TRBV20-1; d_gene: TRBD2
CDR3nt: TGTGCCAGCAGCTTCGGGGGCTGGGACTATGGCTACACCTTC; CDR3aa: CASSFGGWDYGYTF; abundance: few; j_gene: TRBJ1-2; len: 14; v_gene: TRBV5-6; d_gene: NA
CDR3nt: TGTGCCAGCAGGACAGGCTCTGGAAACACCATATATTTT; CDR3aa: CASRTGSGNTIYF; abundance: many; j_gene: TRBJ1-3; len: 13; v_gene: TRBV2; d_gene: NA
CDR3nt: TGTGCCAGCAGCCCGCCGGCAGGAATCTCCTATGGCTACACCTTC; CDR3aa: CASSPPAGISYGYTF; abundance: many; j_gene: TRBJ1-2; len: 15; v_gene: TRBV7-8; d_gene: NA
CDR3nt: TGTGCCAGCAGCAAAAGCGGGGGATCCTACAATGAGCAGTTCTTC; CDR3aa: CASSKSGGSYNEQFF; abundance: many; j_gene: TRBJ2-1; len: 15; v_gene: TRBV11-2; d_gene: TRBD2
CDR3nt: TGTGCCAGCAGTTTAATGAATGCAGAGACCCTCCAAGAGACCCAGTACTTC; CDR3aa: CASSLMNAETLQETQYF; abundance: many; j_gene: TRBJ2-5; len: 17; v_gene: TRBV28; d_gene: NA
CDR3nt: TGTGCCAGCTCACCGGCAGGGACAGTCAAATACTACGAGCAGTACTTC; CDR3aa: CASSPAGTVKYYEQYF; abundance: NA; j_gene: TRBJ2-7; len: 16; v_gene: TRBV18; d_gene: TRBD1
CDR3nt: TGTGCCAGCAGCCAATGGGGACAGGAAGGCTACACCTTC; CDR3aa: CASSQWGQEGYTF; abundance: many; j_gene: TRBJ1-2; len: 13; v_gene: TRBV3-1; d_gene: TRBD1
CDR3nt: TGTGCCAGCAGCCCCGCTTCCTCAGATACGCAGTATTTT; CDR3aa: CASSPASSDTQYF; abundance: many; j_gene: TRBJ2-3; len: 13; v_gene: TRBV6-2/TRBV6-3; d_gene: NA
CDR3nt: TGCGCCAGCGCAACGAGTAATAATGAAAAACTGTTTTTT; CDR3aa: CASATSNNEKLFF; abundance: NA; j_gene: TRBJ1-4; len: 13; v_gene: TRBV4-1; d_gene: NA
CDR3nt: TGTGCCAGCAAGAGGACTAGCGGGGCCGGAGGAGATACGCAGTATTTT; CDR3aa: CASKRTSGAGGDTQYF; abundance: many; j_gene: TRBJ2-3; len: 16; v_gene: TRBV2; d_gene: TRBD2
CDR3nt: TGTGCCAGCAGATACCGGGACAGCACCGGGGAGCTGTTTTTT; CDR3aa: CASRYRDSTGELFF; abundance: NA; j_gene: TRBJ2-2; len: 14; v_gene: TRBV6-1; d_gene: TRBD1
CDR3nt: TGTGCCAGCAGTGACGACAGGGAGAAGCCCGGGGAGCTGTTTTTT; CDR3aa: CASSDDREKPGELFF; abundance: NA; j_gene: TRBJ2-2; len: 15; v_gene: TRBV27; d_gene: TRBD1
CDR3nt: TGTGCCACCAGTGACCGTAGCGGGAGGGCCTCCTACAATGAGCAGTTCTTC; CDR3aa: CATSDRSGRASYNEQFF; abundance: NA; j_gene: TRBJ2-1; len: 17; v_gene: TRBV24-1; d_gene: TRBD2
CDR3nt: TGTGCCAGCAGCCCCCGACTAGCTCGGGAGCAGTTCTTC; CDR3aa: CASSPRLAREQFF; abundance: many; j_gene: TRBJ2-1; len: 13; v_gene: TRBV9; d_gene: TRBD2
CDR3nt: TGTGCCAGCAGCTCGAGGCGGGGGATTTACAATGAGCAGTTCTTC; CDR3aa: CASSSRRGIYNEQFF; abundance: many; j_gene: TRBJ2-1; len: 15; v_gene: TRBV11-2; d_gene: TRBD2
CDR3nt: TGTGCCAGCAGCCAAGATCTAGCCAGCGGCCAAGAGACCCAGTACTTC; CDR3aa: CASSQDLASGQETQYF; abundance: NA; j_gene: TRBJ2-5; len: 16; v_gene: TRBV3-1; d_gene: NA
CDR3nt: TGTGCCAGCACGATCTCCCTCGCGTCCCACAATGAGCAGTTCTTC; CDR3aa: CASTISLASHNEQFF; abundance: NA; j_gene: TRBJ2-1; len: 15; v_gene: TRBV5-8; d_gene: NA
CDR3nt: TGTGCCAGCAGTGACTACAAGGGGCTCTACGAGCAGTACTTC; CDR3aa: CASSDYKGLYEQYF; abundance: NA; j_gene: TRBJ2-7; len: 14; v_gene: TRBV2; d_gene: NA
CDR3nt: TGTGCCAGCAGCTATGATGCTAACTATGGCTACACCTTC; CDR3aa: CASSYDANYGYTF; abundance: many; j_gene: TRBJ1-2; len: 13; v_gene: TRBV3-1; d_gene: NA
CDR3nt: TGTGCCAGCAGCTTTTCCGCGGGGAGCACAGATACGCAGTATTTT; CDR3aa: CASSFSAGSTDTQYF; abundance: many; j_gene: TRBJ2-3; len: 15; v_gene: TRBV7-9; d_gene: NA
CDR3nt: TGCGCCAGCAGCTGGGCTGAAGGCAGCGGCACTGAAGCTTTCTTT; CDR3aa: CASSWAEGSGTEAFF; abundance: many; j_gene: TRBJ1-1; len: 15; v_gene: TRBV5-1; d_gene: NA
CDR3nt: TGTGCCAGCAGCGCCCGGGACGGAGCCTATAATTCACCCCTCCACTTT; CDR3aa: CASSARDGAYNSPLHF; abundance: NA; j_gene: TRBJ1-6; len: 16; v_gene: TRBV7-6; d_gene: NA